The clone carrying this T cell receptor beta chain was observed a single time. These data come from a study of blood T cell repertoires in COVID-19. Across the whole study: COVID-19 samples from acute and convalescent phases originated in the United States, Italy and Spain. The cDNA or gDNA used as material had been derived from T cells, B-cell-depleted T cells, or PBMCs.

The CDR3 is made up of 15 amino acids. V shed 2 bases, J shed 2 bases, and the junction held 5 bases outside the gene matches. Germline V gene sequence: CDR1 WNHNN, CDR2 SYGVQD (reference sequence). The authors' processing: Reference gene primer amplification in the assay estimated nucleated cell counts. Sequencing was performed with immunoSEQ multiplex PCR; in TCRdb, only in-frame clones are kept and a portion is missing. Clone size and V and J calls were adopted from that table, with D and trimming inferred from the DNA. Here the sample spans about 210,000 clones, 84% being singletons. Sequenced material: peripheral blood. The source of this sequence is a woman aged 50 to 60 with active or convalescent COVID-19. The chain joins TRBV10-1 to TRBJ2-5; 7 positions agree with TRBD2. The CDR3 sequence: CASSERQGGQETQYF. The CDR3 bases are TGCGCCAGCAGTGAGAGGCAGGGAGGGCAAGAGACCCAGTACTTC.